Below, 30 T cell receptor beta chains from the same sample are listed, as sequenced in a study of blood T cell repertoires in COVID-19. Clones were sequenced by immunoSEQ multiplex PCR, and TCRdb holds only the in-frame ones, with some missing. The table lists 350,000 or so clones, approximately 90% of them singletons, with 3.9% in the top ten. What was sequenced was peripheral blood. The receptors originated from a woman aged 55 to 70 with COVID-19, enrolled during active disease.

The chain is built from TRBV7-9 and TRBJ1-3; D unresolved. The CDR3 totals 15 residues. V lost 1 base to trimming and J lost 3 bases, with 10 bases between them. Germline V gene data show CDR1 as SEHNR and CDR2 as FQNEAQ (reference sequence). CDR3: CASSLGGLGGNTIYF. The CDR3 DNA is TGTGCCAGCAGCTTAGGCGGGCTTGGTGGAAACACCATATATTTT. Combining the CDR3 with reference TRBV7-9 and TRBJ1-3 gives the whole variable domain DTGVSQNPRHKITKRGQNVTFRCDPISEHNRLYWYRQTLGQGPEFLTYFQNEAQLEKSRLLSDRFSAERPKGSFSTLEIQRTEQGDSAMYLCASSLGGLGGNTIYFGEGSWLTVV.

CDR3: CASSLWMVADEAFF. The CDR3 DNA sequence: TGTGCCAGCAGCTTATGGATGGTGGCGGATGAAGCTTTCTTT. The chain combines TRBV11-2 with TRBJ1-1; no clear D. Trimming pared 2 bases from V and 7 bases from J, leaving 14 bases between. Germline assignment: CDR1 SGHAT and CDR2 FQNNGV. This CDR3 spans 14 amino acids.

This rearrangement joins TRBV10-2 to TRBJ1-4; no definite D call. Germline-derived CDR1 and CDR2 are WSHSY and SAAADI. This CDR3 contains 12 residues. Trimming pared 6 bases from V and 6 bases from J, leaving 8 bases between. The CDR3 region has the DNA TGCGCCAGCAGCGGAGTGGATGAAAAACTGTTTTTT. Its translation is CASSGVDEKLFF.

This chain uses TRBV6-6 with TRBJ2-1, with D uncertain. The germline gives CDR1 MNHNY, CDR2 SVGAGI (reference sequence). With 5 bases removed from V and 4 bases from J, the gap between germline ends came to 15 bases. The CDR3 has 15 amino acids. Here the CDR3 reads CASSGSGGRYNEQFF. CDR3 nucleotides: TGTGCCAGCAGTGGGTCTGGCGGCCGATACAATGAGCAGTTCTTC.

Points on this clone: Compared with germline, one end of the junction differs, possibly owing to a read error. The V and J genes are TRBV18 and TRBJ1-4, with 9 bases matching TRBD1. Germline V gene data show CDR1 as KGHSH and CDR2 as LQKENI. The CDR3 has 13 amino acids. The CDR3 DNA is TGTGCCAGCTCAATCGCGACAGGGGGTCCCAGGCTTTTT. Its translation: CASSIATGGPRLF.

The CDR3 loop reads CASSLRQRGTIYF. The CDR3, as DNA: TGTGCCAGCAGCTTGCGGCAACGCGGCACCATATATTTT. The J gene is TRBJ1-3, the V gene TRBV5-6; D not certain. V dropped 1 base and J dropped 9 bases, with 11 bases sitting between them. Germline CDR1 is SGHDT and CDR2 is YYEEEE. The CDR3 extends over 13 amino acids.

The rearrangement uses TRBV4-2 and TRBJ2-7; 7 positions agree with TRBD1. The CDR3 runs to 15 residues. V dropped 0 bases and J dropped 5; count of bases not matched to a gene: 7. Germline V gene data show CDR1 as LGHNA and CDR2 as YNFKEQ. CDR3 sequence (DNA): TGTGCCAGCAGCCAAGATGGGAACAGGGGAAACGAGCAGTACTTC. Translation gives CASSQDGNRGNEQYF.

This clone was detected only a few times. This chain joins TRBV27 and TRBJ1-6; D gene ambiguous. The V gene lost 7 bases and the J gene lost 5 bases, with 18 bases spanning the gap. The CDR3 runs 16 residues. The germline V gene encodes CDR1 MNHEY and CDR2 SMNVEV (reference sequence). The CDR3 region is CASTLSFGENNSPLHF. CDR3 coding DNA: TGTGCCAGCACCCTTAGTTTTGGAGAAAATAATTCACCCCTCCACTTT.

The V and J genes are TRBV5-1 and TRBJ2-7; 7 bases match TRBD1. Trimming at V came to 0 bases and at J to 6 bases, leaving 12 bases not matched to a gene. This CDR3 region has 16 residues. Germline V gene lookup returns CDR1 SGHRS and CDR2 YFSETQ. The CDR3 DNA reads TGCGCCAGCAGCTTGGCCGGAAAAGGGGGCTCGGGCGAGCAGTACTTC. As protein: CASSLAGKGGSGEQYF.

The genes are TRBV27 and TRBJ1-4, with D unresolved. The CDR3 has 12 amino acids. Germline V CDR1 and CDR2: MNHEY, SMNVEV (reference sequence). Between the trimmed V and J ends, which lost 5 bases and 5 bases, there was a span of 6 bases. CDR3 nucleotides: TGTGCCAGCAGTAGACTGAATGAAAAACTGTTTTTT. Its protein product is CASSRLNEKLFF.

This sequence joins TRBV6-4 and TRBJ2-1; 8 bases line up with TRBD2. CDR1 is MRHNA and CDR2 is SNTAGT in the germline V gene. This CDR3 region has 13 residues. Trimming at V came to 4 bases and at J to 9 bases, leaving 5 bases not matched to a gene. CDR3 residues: CASSVSGGGEQFF. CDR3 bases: TGTGCCAGCAGTGTAAGCGGGGGTGGTGAGCAGTTCTTC.

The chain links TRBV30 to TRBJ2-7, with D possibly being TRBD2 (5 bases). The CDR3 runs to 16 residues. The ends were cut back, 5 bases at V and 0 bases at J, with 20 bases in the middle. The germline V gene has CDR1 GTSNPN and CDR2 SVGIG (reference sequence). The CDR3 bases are TGTGCCTGGCCCCCAAACGGACGGACTTGCTCCTACGAGCAGTACTTC. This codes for CAWPPNGRTCSYEQYF. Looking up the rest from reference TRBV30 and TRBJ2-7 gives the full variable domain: SQTIHQWPATLVQPVGSPLSLECTVEGTSNPNLYWYRQAAGRGLQLLFYSVGIGQISSEVPQNLSASRPQDRQFILSSKKLLLSDSGFYLCAWPPNGRTCSYEQYFGPGTRLTVT.

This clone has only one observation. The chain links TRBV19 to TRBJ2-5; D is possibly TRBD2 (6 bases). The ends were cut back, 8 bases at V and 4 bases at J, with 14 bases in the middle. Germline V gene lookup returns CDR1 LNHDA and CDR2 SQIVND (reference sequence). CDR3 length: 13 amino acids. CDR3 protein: CASRRSGLETQYF. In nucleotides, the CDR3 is TGTGCCAGTCGCCGTTCGGGACTAGAGACCCAGTACTTC.

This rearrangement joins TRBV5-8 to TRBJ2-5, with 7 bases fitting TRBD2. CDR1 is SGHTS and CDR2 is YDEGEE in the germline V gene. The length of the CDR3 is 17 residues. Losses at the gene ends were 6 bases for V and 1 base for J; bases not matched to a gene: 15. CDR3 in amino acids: CASTQSVVGGSQETQYF. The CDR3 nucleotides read TGTGCCAGCACCCAAAGTGTTGTGGGCGGGAGCCAAGAGACCCAGTACTTC. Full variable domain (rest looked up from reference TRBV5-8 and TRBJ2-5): EAGVTQSPTHLIKTRGQQATLRCSPISGHTSVYWYQQALGLGLQFLLWYDEGEERNRGNFPPRFSGRQFPNYSSELNVNALELEDSALYLCASTQSVVGGSQETQYFGPGTRLLVL.

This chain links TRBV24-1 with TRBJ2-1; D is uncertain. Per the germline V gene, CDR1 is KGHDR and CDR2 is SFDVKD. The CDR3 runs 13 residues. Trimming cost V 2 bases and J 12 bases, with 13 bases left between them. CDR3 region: CATSDSRRGGQFF. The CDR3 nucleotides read TGTGCCACCAGTGATTCCCGGCGCGGCGGGCAGTTCTTC.

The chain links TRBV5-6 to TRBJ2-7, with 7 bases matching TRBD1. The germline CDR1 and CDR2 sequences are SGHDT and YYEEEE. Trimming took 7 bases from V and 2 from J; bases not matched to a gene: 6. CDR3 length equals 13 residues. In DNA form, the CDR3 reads TGTGCCAGCGCCAGGGGGTGGGCCTACGAGCAGTACTTC. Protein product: CASARGWAYEQYF.

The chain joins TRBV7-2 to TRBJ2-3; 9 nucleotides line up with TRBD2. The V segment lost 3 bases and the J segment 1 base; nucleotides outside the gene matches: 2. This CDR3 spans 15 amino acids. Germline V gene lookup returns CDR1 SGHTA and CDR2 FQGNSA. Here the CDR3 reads CASSLKRGGTDTQYF. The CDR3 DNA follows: TGTGCCAGCAGCTTGAAGCGGGGGGGCACAGATACGCAGTATTTT. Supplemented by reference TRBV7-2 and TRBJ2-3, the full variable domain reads GAGVSQSPSNKVTEKGKDVELRCDPISGHTALYWYRQSLGQGLEFLIYFQGNSAPDKSGLPSDRFSAERTGGSVSTLTIQRTQQEDSAVYLCASSLKRGGTDTQYFGPGTRLTVL.

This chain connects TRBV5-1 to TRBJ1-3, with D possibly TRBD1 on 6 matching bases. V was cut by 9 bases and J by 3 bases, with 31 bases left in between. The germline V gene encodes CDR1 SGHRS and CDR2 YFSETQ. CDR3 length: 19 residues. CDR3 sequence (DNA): TGCGCCATTTTACCCCTGGGGCCAGGGGCGAGTGTATATGGAAACACCATATATTTT. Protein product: CAILPLGPGASVYGNTIYF.

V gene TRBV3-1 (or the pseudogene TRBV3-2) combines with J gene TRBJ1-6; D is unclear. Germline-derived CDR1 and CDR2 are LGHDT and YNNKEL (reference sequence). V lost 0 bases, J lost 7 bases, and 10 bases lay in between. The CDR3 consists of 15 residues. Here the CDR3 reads CASSQDFVRNSPLHF. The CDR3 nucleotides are TGTGCCAGCAGCCAAGATTTCGTCAGAAATTCACCCCTCCACTTT.

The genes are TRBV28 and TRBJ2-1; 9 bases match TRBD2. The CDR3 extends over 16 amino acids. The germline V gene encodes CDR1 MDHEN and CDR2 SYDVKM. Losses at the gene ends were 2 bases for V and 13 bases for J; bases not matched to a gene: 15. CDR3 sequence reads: CASSLRGGGAVLNQFF. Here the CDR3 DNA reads TGTGCCAGCAGTTTAAGGGGCGGGGGGGCCGTTCTGAATCAGTTCTTC. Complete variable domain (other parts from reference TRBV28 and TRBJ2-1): DVKVTQSSRYLVKRTGEKVFLECVQDMDHENMFWYRQDPGLGLRLIYFSYDVKMKEKGDIPEGYSVSREKKERFSLILESASTNQTSMYLCASSLRGGGAVLNQFFGPGTRLTVL.

The CDR3 protein is CASSLQVQTAGYTF. CDR3 DNA sequence: TGTGCCAGTAGTCTCCAGGTGCAGACGGCTGGCTACACCTTC. The chain links TRBV19 to TRBJ1-2, with D uncertain. Germline CDR1 is LNHDA and CDR2 is SQIVND (reference sequence). The germline V and J ends were trimmed by 5 bases and 7 bases, with 17 bases remaining between them. This CDR3 is 14 amino acids long.

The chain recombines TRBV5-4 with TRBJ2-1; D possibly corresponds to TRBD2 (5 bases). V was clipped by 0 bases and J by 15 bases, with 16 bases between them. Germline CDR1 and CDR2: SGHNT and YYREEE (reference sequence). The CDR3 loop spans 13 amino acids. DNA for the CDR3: TGTGCCAGCAGCTTGGTTTCTGGGAGTCATGGGTTCTTC. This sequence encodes CASSLVSGSHGFF.

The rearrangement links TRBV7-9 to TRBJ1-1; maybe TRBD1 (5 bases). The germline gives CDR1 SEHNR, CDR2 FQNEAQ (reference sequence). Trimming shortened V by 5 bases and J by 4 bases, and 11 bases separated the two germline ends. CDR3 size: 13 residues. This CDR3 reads CASSPGDFTEAFF. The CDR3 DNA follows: TGTGCCAGCAGCCCGGGGGATTTCACTGAAGCTTTCTTT.

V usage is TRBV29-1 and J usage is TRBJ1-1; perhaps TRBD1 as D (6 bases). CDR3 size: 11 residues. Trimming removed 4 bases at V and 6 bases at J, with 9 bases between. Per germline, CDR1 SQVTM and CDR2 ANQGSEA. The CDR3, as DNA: TGCAGCGTTGCGAGGGGGTCTGAAGCTTTCTTT. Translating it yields CSVARGSEAFF.

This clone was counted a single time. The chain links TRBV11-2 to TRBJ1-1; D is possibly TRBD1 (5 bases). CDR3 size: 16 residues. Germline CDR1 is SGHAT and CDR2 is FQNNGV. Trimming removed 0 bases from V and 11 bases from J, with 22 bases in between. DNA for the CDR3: TGTGCCAGCAGCTTAGACCGGGGACGGGGAGGAATGGTGGCTTTCTTT. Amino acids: CASSLDRGRGGMVAFF.

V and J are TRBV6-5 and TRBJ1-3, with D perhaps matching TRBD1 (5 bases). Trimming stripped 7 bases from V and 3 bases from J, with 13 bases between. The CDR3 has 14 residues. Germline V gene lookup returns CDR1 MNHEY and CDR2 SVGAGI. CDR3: CASTPGGVGNTIYF. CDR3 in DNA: TGTGCCAGCACACCCGGGGGGGTTGGAAACACCATATATTTT.

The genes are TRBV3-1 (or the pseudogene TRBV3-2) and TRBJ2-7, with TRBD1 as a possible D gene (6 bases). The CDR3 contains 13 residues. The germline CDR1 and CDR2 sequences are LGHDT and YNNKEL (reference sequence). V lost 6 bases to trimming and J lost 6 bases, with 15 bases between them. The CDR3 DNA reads TGTGCCAGCAGTCATACAGGGATCGGCGAGCAGTACTTC. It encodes CASSHTGIGEQYF.

The CDR3 sequence is CASSQETPSYNSPLHF. The CDR3 DNA sequence: TGTGCCAGCAGCCAAGAGACACCCTCCTATAATTCACCCCTCCACTTT. The rearrangement links TRBV4-2 to TRBJ1-6; D is unclear. The germline CDR1 and CDR2 sequences are LGHNA and YNFKEQ. V lost 0 bases to trimming and J lost 0 bases, with 6 bases between them. The CDR3 has 16 residues.

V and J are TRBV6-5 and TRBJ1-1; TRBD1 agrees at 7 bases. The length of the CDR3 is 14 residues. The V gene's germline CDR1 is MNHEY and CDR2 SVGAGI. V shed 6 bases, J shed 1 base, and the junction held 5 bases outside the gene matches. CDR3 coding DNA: TGTGCCAGCAGCCGCCGGACAGGGAACACTGAAGCTTTCTTT. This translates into CASSRRTGNTEAFF.

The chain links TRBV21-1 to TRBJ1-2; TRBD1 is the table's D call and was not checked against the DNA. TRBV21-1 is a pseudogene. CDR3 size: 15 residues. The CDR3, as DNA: TGTGCCAGCAGCAAAGACCCAGGGGCTAACTATGGCTACACCTTC. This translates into CASSKDPGANYGYTF.